This T cell receptor (beta chain) emerged from a study of T cell responses to AZD1222 COVID-19 vaccine. Here immunoSEQ multiplex PCR was the method, and the copy in TCRdb shows in-frame clones only, minus some. Among 84,000 or so clones, 80% to 90% were seen once, and the ten largest hold approximately 8%. CDR1 is SGHTS, CDR2 YDEGEE, per germline. Trimming left V 3 bases short and J 15 bases short, with 19 bases between. The CDR3 runs to 13 residues. A remark on this clone: As yet, its antigen is unknown.

Study-wide findings and caveats: Donors were chiefly white British, with a greater number of females, and clonal diversity was perhaps underestimated. Variant regions that are unmutated are reportedly the target of nearly half of spike-specific TCRs. Among AZD1222 vaccinees, only 5 to 7 were seropositive at baseline. Repertoire sampling was restricted to post-peak T cell response timepoints.

This rearrangement joins TRBV5-8 to TRBJ2-1; D gene unclear. Sequenced here: peripheral blood, sampled on day 0 of AZD1222 vaccination. This sequence was found in an adult in good health. Here the CDR3 reads CASSSGWPPALFF. In DNA form, the CDR3 reads TGTGCCAGCAGCTCCGGGTGGCCACCCGCCCTGTTCTTC.